This TCR beta chain was found in a study of vaccination and CD4 T cells after COVID-19. Treatment noted: approximately nine-day PBMC culture with coronavirus spike peptide pools or control peptides (ViraFEST assay). The culture of under 2.5 million PBMCs per well included 8 to 10 IU/ml IL-2 and roughly 10 ug/ml peptide pools. Study-wide results and limits: Median counts of SARS-CoV-2-reactive clonotypes increased from approximately 21 to 40; this difference was not significant.

Sequence data for DNA of cultured CD4+ T cells were generated by the Oncomine TCR Beta short-read assay. MiXCR was run by TCRdb on the PCR reads, yielding one entry per CDR3 protein. The table lists under 15,000 distinct CDR3 sequences, about 50% of them singletons. Notes on this clonotype: The target antigen is unknown.

This TCR was recovered from a human donor who had recovered from COVID-19. The sample consisted of CD4+ T cells from blood, cultured in vitro.

DNA for the CDR3: TGTGCCAGCAGAGCGGGACTAGCGGGAACGGCTGACTCCTACAATGAGCAGTTCTTC. It specifies CASRAGLAGTADSYNEQFF. This chain joins TRBV7-9 and TRBJ2-1; TRBD2 aligns across 13 bases. Per germline, CDR1 SEHNR and CDR2 FQNEAQ (reference sequence). This CDR3 is built from 19 residues. Germline trimming cut 6 bases from V and 0 bases from J; bases unmatched to any gene: 11.